These T cell receptor beta chains were read from a single sample in a study of T cells expressing NK-cell markers. Reanalyzing the 5' RACE reads, TCRdb keeps one entry per CDR3 protein, without DNA. This table lists some 340,000 distinct CDR3 sequences. Sequenced material: blood T cells: a sorted CD56 or NKG2C T cell subset, CD4+ or CD8+ T cells, or bulk PBMC T cells (not recorded which). The source is a man between 18 and 69 years old in good health. CDR3s include the opening cysteine and the closing phenylalanine or tryptophan.

length	J	V	CDR3
18	TRBJ2-6	TRBV7-6	CASSYRGWMASGANVLTF
14	TRBJ1-2	TRBV12-3/TRBV12-4	CASSRNRGKNGYTF
14	TRBJ2-3	TRBV11-2	CASRLTRSTDTQYF
15	TRBJ2-7	TRBV3-1	CASSPRAGDRVEQYF
14	TRBJ2-3	TRBV9	CASSSLGVRDTQYF
14	TRBJ2-5	TRBV19	CASRGRTSGETQYF
13	TRBJ2-7	TRBV14	CASSQDQIYEQYF
15	TRBJ1-2	TRBV12-3/TRBV12-4	CASSDPRGLDYGYTF
13	TRBJ1-5	TRBV21-1	CATHLPGNQPQHF
11	TRBJ2-4	TRBV20-1	CSARDNSLQYF
18	TRBJ2-1	TRBV3-1	CASSQGTSGGAGYNEQFF
19	TRBJ1-2	TRBV6-5	CASSYSTGGGQVGKYGYTF
13	TRBJ2-1	TRBV6-1	CASRRRGGQAQFF
14	TRBJ1-6	TRBV20-1	CSAHSLVSNSPLHF
16	TRBJ2-1	TRBV7-9	CASSLPRDREGNEQFF
15	TRBJ1-5	TRBV2	CASSDTRGVGQPQHF
14	TRBJ2-2	TRBV18	CASSQGPHTGELFF
14	TRBJ2-4	TRBV7-9	CASSLSGAKNIQYF
11	TRBJ1-3	TRBV12-3/TRBV12-4	CASSLANQEYF
15	TRBJ1-2	TRBV3-1	CASSQGDRSSYGYTF
15	TRBJ2-1	TRBV29-1	CSATRSSGGPNEQFF
16	TRBJ2-7	TRBV12-3/TRBV12-4	CASSPRTGRANYEQYF
18	TRBJ1-2	TRBV6-5	CASSSSGQGALRWNGYTF
14	TRBJ1-1	TRBV6-1	CASSSRGTSTEAFF
14	TRBJ1-3	TRBV3-1	CASSSRVSGNTIYF
13	TRBJ1-2	TRBV10-3	CAISGTANYGYTF
16	TRBJ2-2	TRBV10-3	CAISENSGGALGELFF
18	TRBJ2-3	TRBV6-1	CASSEALRLPQGRDTQYF
16	TRBJ2-1	TRBV15	CATSSTTSGSYNEQFF
13	TRBJ2-3	TRBV7-7	CASSPGRQSTQYF
14	TRBJ1-2	TRBV12-3/TRBV12-4	CASSVGTTSYGYTF
19	TRBJ1-5	TRBV6-4	CASSPWAGQGGLSGRPQHF
15	TRBJ2-7	TRBV7-9	CASRPGTGRTYEQYF
13	TRBJ1-5	TRBV6-2/TRBV6-3	CASSYSGVQPQHF
15	TRBJ2-1	TRBV4-2	CASSRVGNVGGEQFF
17	TRBJ1-5	TRBV28	CASTITPAEYSNQPQHF
14	TRBJ1-1	TRBV7-9	CASSPGRQNTEAFF
15	TRBJ2-3	TRBV12-3/TRBV12-4	CASRQSGGPADTQYF
16	TRBJ1-1	TRBV3-1	CASSPSTGTSNTEAFF
15	TRBJ2-1	TRBV14	CASSQGQRGENEQFF
15	TRBJ2-1	TRBV12-5	CASAAGQGFRNEQFF
15	TRBJ1-2	TRBV6-1	CASSGFGTPEGGYTF
15	TRBJ1-1	TRBV28	CASSLPGQGAGRAFF
16	TRBJ2-1	TRBV7-2	CASSPETGVVYNEQFF